This TCR beta chain was recovered during a study of blood T cell repertoires in COVID-19. Germline V gene lookup returns CDR1 SGHNT and CDR2 YENEEA. Trimming pared 0 bases from V and 6 bases from J, leaving 11 bases between. This CDR3 is built from 14 residues. This table comes from immunoSEQ multiplex PCR, and its TCRdb copy is limited to in-frame clones, with some not included. The sample yields over 350,000 clones, about 89% seen once. The specimen was PBMCs or T cells enriched from blood (not recorded which). J is TRBJ1-2 and V is TRBV11-3; D not resolved. The sequence was collected from a woman between 35 and 50 years old who had been exposed to COVID-19. CDR3 amino acids: CASSLEFQAHGYTF. The CDR3 nucleotides are TGTGCCAGCAGCTTAGAGTTTCAGGCCCATGGCTACACCTTC.